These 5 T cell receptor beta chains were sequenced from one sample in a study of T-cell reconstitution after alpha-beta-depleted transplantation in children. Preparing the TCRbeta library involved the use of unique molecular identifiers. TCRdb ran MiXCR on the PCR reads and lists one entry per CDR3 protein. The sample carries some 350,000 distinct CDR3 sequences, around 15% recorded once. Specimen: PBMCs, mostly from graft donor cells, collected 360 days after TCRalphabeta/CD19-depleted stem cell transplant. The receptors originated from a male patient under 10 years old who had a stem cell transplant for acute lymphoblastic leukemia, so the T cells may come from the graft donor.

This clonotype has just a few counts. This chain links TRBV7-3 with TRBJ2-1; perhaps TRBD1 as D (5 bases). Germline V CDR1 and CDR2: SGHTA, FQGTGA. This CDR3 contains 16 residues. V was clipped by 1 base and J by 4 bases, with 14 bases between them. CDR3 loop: CASSLNPQGSYNEQFF. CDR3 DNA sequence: TGTGCCAGCAGCTTAAACCCCCAGGGCTCTTACAATGAGCAGTTCTTC.

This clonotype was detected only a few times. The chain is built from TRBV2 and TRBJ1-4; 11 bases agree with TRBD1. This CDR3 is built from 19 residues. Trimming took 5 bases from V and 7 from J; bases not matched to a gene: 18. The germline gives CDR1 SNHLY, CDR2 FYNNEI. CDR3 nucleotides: TGTGCCAGCAGTCAGCCTTTGGACAGGGGGCGCAGGGTCGGTGAAAAACTGTTTTTT. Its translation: CASSQPLDRGRRVGEKLFF.

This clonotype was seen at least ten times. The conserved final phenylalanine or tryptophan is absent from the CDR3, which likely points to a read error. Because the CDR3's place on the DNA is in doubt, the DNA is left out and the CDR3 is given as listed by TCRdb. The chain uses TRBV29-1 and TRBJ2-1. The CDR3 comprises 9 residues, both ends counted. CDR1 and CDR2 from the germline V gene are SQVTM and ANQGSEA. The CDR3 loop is CSVEGSSRL.

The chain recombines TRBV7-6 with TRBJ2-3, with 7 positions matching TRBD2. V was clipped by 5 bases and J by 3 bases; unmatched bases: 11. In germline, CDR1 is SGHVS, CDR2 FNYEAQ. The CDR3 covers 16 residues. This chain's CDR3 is CASSPLGAGATDTQYF. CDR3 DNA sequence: TGTGCCAGCAGCCCTCTGGGCGCGGGAGCAACAGATACGCAGTATTTT.

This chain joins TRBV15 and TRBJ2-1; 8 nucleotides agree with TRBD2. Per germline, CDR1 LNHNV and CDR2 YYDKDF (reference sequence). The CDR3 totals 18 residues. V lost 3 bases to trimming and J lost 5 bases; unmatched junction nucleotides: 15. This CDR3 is CATSSIRYSGKANNEQFF. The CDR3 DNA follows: TGTGCCACCAGCAGCATACGATATAGCGGGAAGGCAAACAATGAGCAGTTCTTC. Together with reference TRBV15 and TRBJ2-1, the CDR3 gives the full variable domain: DAMVIQNPRYQVTQFGKPVTLSCSQTLNHNVMYWYQQKSSQAPKLLFHYYDKDFNNEADTPDNFQSRRPNTSFCFLDIRSPGLGDTAMYLCATSSIRYSGKANNEQFFGPGTRLTVL.